A single sample is the source of the 26 T cell receptor beta chains below, sequenced in a study of OX40 agonist ivuxolimab in advanced cancers. Measured with immunoSEQ multiplex PCR; TCRdb has only the in-frame clones, and not every one. In the table there are approximately 24,000 clones, about 70% of which are singletons. The starting material was CD4+ or CD8+ T cells sorted from blood, obtained in a trial of the OX40 agonist ivuxolimab. These TCRs come from an adult with an advanced solid tumor such as melanoma, head and neck, liver or kidney cancer.

The rearrangement links TRBV19 to TRBJ2-2, with a weak D call TRBD1 (6 bases). The CDR3 is made up of 12 amino acids. V lost 9 bases and J 3 bases, leaving 8 bases between the germline ends. Germline loops: CDR1 LNHDA, CDR2 SQIVND (reference sequence). The CDR3 nucleotides read TGTGCCAGCTACAGGGACACCGGGGAGCTGTTTTTT. Amino acids: CASYRDTGELFF.

The chain uses TRBV2 and TRBJ1-2; D is possibly TRBD1 (5 bases). This CDR3 has 16 amino acids. The germline CDR1 and CDR2 sequences are SNHLY and FYNNEI. V was pared by 6 bases and J by 8 bases, with 25 bases between. The CDR3, as DNA: TGTGCCAGCAGGGAGGGACGGCGGATTATACCTATGGGCTACACCTTC. It codes for CASREGRRIIPMGYTF.

This clone was counted once. The chain is built from TRBV9 and TRBJ2-1, with D unresolved. There are 12 residues in the CDR3. V lost 3 bases and J 9 bases, leaving 10 bases between the germline ends. Germline CDR1 is SGDLS and CDR2 is YYNGEE. CDR3 sequence (DNA): TGTGCCAGCAGCGGCAACTCAGGTGAGCAGTTCTTC. It specifies CASSGNSGEQFF.

This chain connects TRBV11-2 to TRBJ2-7; possibly TRBD1 for D (6 bases). The germline V and J ends were trimmed by 2 bases and 6 bases, with 14 bases remaining between them. The V gene's germline CDR1 is SGHAT and CDR2 FQNNGV. This CDR3 is 14 amino acids long. In nucleotides, the CDR3 is TGTGCCAGCAGCTTACCGGACAGCAGCTTCGAGCAGTACTTC. Encoded protein: CASSLPDSSFEQYF.

The chain employs TRBV29-1 and TRBJ2-7; 7 bases match TRBD1. Germline assignment: CDR1 SQVTM and CDR2 ANQGSEA. With V trimmed by 0 bases and J by 6 bases, 14 bases remained unmatched. This CDR3 region has 16 residues. For the CDR3, the DNA is TGCAGCGTTGAAGAGCCGGGGACAGCCCTTGGGGTCGAGCAGTACTTC. Translation: CSVEEPGTALGVEQYF.

The chain recombines TRBV6-5 with TRBJ1-5; no definite D call. V was clipped by 5 bases and J by 4 bases, with 9 bases between them. This CDR3 spans 13 amino acids. In germline, CDR1 is MNHEY, CDR2 SVGAGI. CDR3 residues: CASSAQDNQPQHF. The CDR3 region has the DNA TGTGCCAGCAGTGCACAAGATAATCAGCCCCAGCATTTT.

The J gene is TRBJ1-2, the V gene TRBV9; TRBD1 aligns across 8 bases. Germline trimming cut 4 bases from V and 1 base from J; bases unmatched to any gene: 6. Germline CDR1 and CDR2: SGDLS and YYNGEE. The CDR3 is 15 amino acids. The DNA for the CDR3 is TGTGCCAGCAGCCCGCGGACAGGGAATAACTATGGCTACACCTTC. This codes for CASSPRTGNNYGYTF.

This rearrangement joins TRBV2 to TRBJ2-3; D uncertain. The germline CDR1 and CDR2 sequences are SNHLY and FYNNEI. The CDR3 sequence is 17 residues long. With 1 base removed from V and 0 bases from J, the gap between germline ends came to 14 bases. This chain's CDR3 is CASSEETDTYSTDTQYF. As DNA, the CDR3 is TGTGCCAGCAGTGAAGAGACCGACACATATAGCACAGATACGCAGTATTTT. Filled out from reference TRBV2 and TRBJ2-3, the complete variable domain reads EPEVTQTPSHQVTQMGQEVILRCVPISNHLYFYWYRQILGQKVEFLVSFYNNEISEKSEIFDDQFSVERPDGSNFTLKIRSTKLEDSAMYFCASSEETDTYSTDTQYFGPGTRLTVL.

The CDR3 DNA reads TGTGCCAGCGCAACAGGGGGTCCCTACAATGAGCAGTTCTTC. This gives the protein CASATGGPYNEQFF. The chain couples TRBV7-8 to TRBJ2-1, with 8 bases that match TRBD1. V was pared by 8 bases and J by 2 bases, with 5 bases of the junction left unmatched. The CDR3 length is 14 residues. The germline CDR1 and CDR2 sequences are SGHVS and FQNEAQ.

Only a few counts were recorded for this clone. CDR3: CASSRQGDEDTQYF. The CDR3 coding sequence is TGTGCCAGCAGTCGACAGGGGGACGAGGATACGCAGTATTTT. This chain connects TRBV9 to TRBJ2-3; 9 bases align to TRBD1. V gave up 5 bases and J gave up 6 bases; unmatched junction bases: 7. CDR1 and CDR2 (germline): SGDLS, YYNGEE. There are 14 residues in the CDR3.

The chain couples TRBV5-6 to TRBJ2-3; no clear D. Trimming stripped 4 bases from V and 2 bases from J, with 20 bases between. Germline CDR1 and CDR2: SGHDT and YYEEEE. The CDR3 length is 17 residues. The CDR3 region is CASSPPSVIGPTDTQYF. The CDR3 coding sequence is TGTGCCAGCAGCCCCCCCTCGGTCATAGGACCCACAGATACGCAGTATTTT.

This clone was detected only once. The V and J genes are TRBV6-1 and TRBJ1-4; the D gene is possibly TRBD1 (5 bases). CDR1 and CDR2 from the germline V gene are MNHNS and SASEGT. The CDR3 length is 12 residues. The ends were cut back, 7 bases at V and 8 bases at J, with 11 bases in the middle. CDR3 bases: TGTGCCAGCATTGGGACGGGGGAAAAACTGTTTTTT. As protein: CASIGTGEKLFF.

The chain uses TRBV7-2 and TRBJ1-5, with TRBD1 as a possible D gene (5 bases). The CDR3 contains 15 residues. Germline values: CDR1 SGHTA, CDR2 FQGNSA. V shed 1 base and J shed 6 bases, with 13 bases lying between them. CDR3 DNA sequence: TGTGCCAGCAGCTTAGTTCGGGGGGTCGGTCAGCCCCAGCATTTT. This gives the protein CASSLVRGVGQPQHF.

CDR3 nucleotides: TGCGCCAGCAGCCAAGATCTTGAGGTCCGGGAAAAACTGTTTTTT. This codes for CASSQDLEVREKLFF. This chain uses TRBV4-3 with TRBJ1-4; unclear D gene. The germline CDR1 and CDR2 sequences are LGHNA and YSLEER. Trimming cost V 0 bases and J 8 bases, with 13 bases left between them. This CDR3 comprises 15 residues.

This clone appeared a few times. The chain has TRBV27 and TRBJ1-2; perhaps TRBD1 as D (5 bases). With 6 bases removed from V and 6 bases from J, the gap between germline ends came to 20 bases. The CDR3 spans 15 residues. CDR1 and CDR2 (germline): MNHEY, SMNVEV (reference sequence). The CDR3 coding sequence is TGTGCCAGCAGCCAACAGGACCCAACCCTTGATGGCTACACCTTC. This sequence encodes CASSQQDPTLDGYTF.

The chain has TRBV19 and TRBJ2-7; 11 bases are shared with TRBD2. In germline, CDR1 is LNHDA, CDR2 SQIVND (reference sequence). Trimming removed 7 bases from V and 7 bases from J; junction bases left unmatched: 9. CDR3 length equals 14 residues. CDR3 sequence: CASTAAASGGEQYF. For the CDR3, the DNA is TGTGCCAGTACCGCGGCGGCTAGCGGGGGGGAGCAGTACTTC.

V usage is TRBV5-1 and J usage is TRBJ2-5, with D unclear. The CDR3 totals 15 residues. V lost 3 bases, J lost 0 bases, and 12 bases lay in between. Germline CDR1 and CDR2: SGHRS and YFSETQ. DNA for the CDR3: TGCGCCAGCAGCTCGCTGGGTACAAACCAAGAGACCCAGTACTTC. Translated, it gives CASSSLGTNQETQYF.

This clone was recorded once. This chain joins TRBV15 and TRBJ1-3; D call uncertain. Germline V gives CDR1 LNHNV, CDR2 YYDKDF (reference sequence). This CDR3 has 18 amino acids. V was shortened by 0 bases and J by 0 bases, with 15 bases between the two germline ends. The CDR3 loop reads CATSRESQATHSGNTIYF. The CDR3 nucleotides are TGTGCCACCAGCAGAGAGTCTCAGGCGACCCACTCTGGAAACACCATATATTTT.

This clone has a handful of counts. The chain uses TRBV12-2 and TRBJ2-1; the table gives TRBD2 as D, unverified against the DNA. TRBV12-2 constitutes a pseudogene. This CDR3 spans 14 amino acids. In DNA, the CDR3 is TGTGCAAGTCCCGCTGGGGAGGGGGTTGATGAGCAGTTCTTC. As protein: CASPAGEGVDEQFF.

The chain employs TRBV11-1 and TRBJ2-3; D is ambiguous. Germline V lookup: CDR1 SGHAT, CDR2 FQDESV (reference sequence). The CDR3 extends over 16 amino acids. Trimming shortened V by 5 bases and J by 3 bases, and 18 bases separated the two germline ends. As DNA, the CDR3 is TGTGCCAGCAGCCCGCGCGGCGCCTGGGGAACAGATACGCAGTATTTT. This codes for CASSPRGAWGTDTQYF. Filled out from reference TRBV11-1 and TRBJ2-3, the complete variable domain reads EAEVAQSPRYKITEKSQAVAFWCDPISGHATLYWYRQILGQGPELLVQFQDESVVDDSQLPKDRFSAERLKGVDSTLKIQPAELGDSAMYLCASSPRGAWGTDTQYFGPGTRLTVL.

This chain uses TRBV6-1 with TRBJ2-1, with 15 bases identical to TRBD2. The CDR3 runs 15 residues. The junction had 0 bases not matched to a gene; V was cut back by 3 bases and J by 6 bases. Germline CDR1 is MNHNS and CDR2 is SASEGT. CDR3 loop: CASSEGLAGGNEQFF. CDR3 in DNA: TGTGCCAGCAGTGAGGGACTAGCGGGGGGCAATGAGCAGTTCTTC.

The chain uses TRBV9 and TRBJ1-5, with TRBD1 matching over 7 bases. Unmatched junction bases numbered 5, after V lost 2 bases and J lost 3 bases. Per the germline V gene, CDR1 is SGDLS and CDR2 is YYNGEE. CDR3 length: 15 residues. The CDR3 is CASSVAGQSNQPQHF. In DNA, the CDR3 is TGTGCCAGCAGCGTGGCGGGACAGTCCAATCAGCCCCAGCATTTT.

J is TRBJ1-2 and V is TRBV4-3; D gene uncertain. V lost 3 bases to trimming and J lost 6 bases, with 11 bases between them. CDR3 size: 13 residues. CDR1 is LGHNA and CDR2 is YSLEER in the germline V gene. The CDR3 bases are TGCGCCAGCAGCCACGGGCCGACGGATGGCTACACCTTC. This translates into CASSHGPTDGYTF.

This clone has just one count. The chain combines TRBV4-1 with TRBJ2-1; D not certain. CDR3 length: 12 residues. V was pared by 3 bases and J by 6 bases, with 6 bases between. CDR1 and CDR2 (germline): MGHRA, YSYEKL. CDR3 bases: TGCGCCAGCAGCCACCCGCTCAATGAGCAGTTCTTC. Amino acid sequence: CASSHPLNEQFF.

The table lists this clone with a count of one. The chain uses TRBV7-8 and TRBJ1-5; D is unclear. V lost 5 bases and J 0 bases, leaving 8 bases between the germline ends. CDR3 length: 14 residues. CDR1 is SGHVS and CDR2 is FQNEAQ in the germline V gene. CDR3 bases: TGTGCCAGCAGCCGGGAGGGTAGCAATCAGCCCCAGCATTTT. Protein sequence: CASSREGSNQPQHF.

V gene TRBV13 combines with J gene TRBJ2-3; 8 positions match TRBD2. The CDR3 length is 14 residues. V shed 1 base and J 4 bases; nucleotides not matched to a gene: 1. The germline V gene encodes CDR1 PRHDT and CDR2 FYEKMQ (reference sequence). The DNA for the CDR3 is TGTGCCAGCAGCTTAGCGGGGGGGCCAGATACGCAGTATTTT. It is translated as CASSLAGGPDTQYF.